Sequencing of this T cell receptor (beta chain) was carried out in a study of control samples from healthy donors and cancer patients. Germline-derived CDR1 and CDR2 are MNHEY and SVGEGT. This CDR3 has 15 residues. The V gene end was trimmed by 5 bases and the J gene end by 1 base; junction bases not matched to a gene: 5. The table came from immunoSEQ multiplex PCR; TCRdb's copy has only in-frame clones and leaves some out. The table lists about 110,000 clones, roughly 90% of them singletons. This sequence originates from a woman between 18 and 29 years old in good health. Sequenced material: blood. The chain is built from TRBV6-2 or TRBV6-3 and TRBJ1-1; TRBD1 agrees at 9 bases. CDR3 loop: CASSGGTGWNTEAFF. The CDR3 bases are TGTGCCAGCAGTGGGGGGACAGGGTGGAACACTGAAGCTTTCTTT.